This is a list of T cell receptor beta chains from one sample in a study of graft-versus-host responses after intestinal transplantation. Data came from immunoSEQ multiplex PCR; TCRdb stores just in-frame clones and leaves some out. Of about 7,400 clones listed, roughly a third are singletons. The sample consisted of alloreactive CD8+ T cells from a mixed lymphocyte reaction culture, taken before transplantation. These receptors were obtained from a human patient who was an organ donor for intestinal transplantation. Each CDR3 is given with its conserved first and last residue. D genes are given only for firm matches. Clone size is stated in some rows and not others, as once, few, many or a class when expanded.

v_call: TRBV7-9
clone_size: .
j_call: TRBJ2-5
d_call: TRBD1
cdr3_nt: TGTGCCAGCAGCTTAGCGCCCGGGACAGGGAGAGAGACCCAGTACTTC
cdr3_aa: CASSLAPGTGRETQYF

v_call: TRBV4-1
clone_size: large
j_call: TRBJ2-7
d_call: TRBD1
cdr3_nt: TGCGCCAGCAGTTTAGGGACAGGAGCCTACGAGCAGTACTTC
cdr3_aa: CASSLGTGAYEQYF

v_call: TRBV4-1
clone_size: few
j_call: TRBJ2-6
d_call: TRBD1
cdr3_nt: TGCGCCAGCAGCGTTTGGCGGGACAGGTTGTCTGGGGCCAACGTCCTGACTTTC
cdr3_aa: CASSVWRDRLSGANVLTF

v_call: TRBV30
clone_size: .
j_call: TRBJ2-1
d_call: .
cdr3_nt: TGTGCCTGGAGTGTTATCAAAGAGCGGGTCTCTGCAAATGAGCAGTTCTTC
cdr3_aa: CAWSVIKERVSANEQFF

v_call: TRBV4-1
clone_size: .
j_call: TRBJ1-1
d_call: .
cdr3_nt: TGCGCCAGCAGCCAAGCAGGGGATATGAACACTGAAGCTTTCTTT
cdr3_aa: CASSQAGDMNTEAFF

v_call: TRBV7-9
clone_size: .
j_call: TRBJ1-2
d_call: .
cdr3_nt: TGTGCCAGCAGCTTTTTACCAGGGGTGGATGGCTACACCTTC
cdr3_aa: CASSFLPGVDGYTF

v_call: TRBV12-1
clone_size: .
j_call: TRBJ2-3
d_call: .
cdr3_nt: TGTGCCAGCAGCTTTATCGGGACTAGCGGTAATCTTAGCACAGATACGCAGTATTTT
cdr3_aa: CASSFIGTSGNLSTDTQYF

v_call: TRBV2
clone_size: .
j_call: TRBJ2-1
d_call: TRBD2
cdr3_nt: TGTGCCAGCCTCGGGACTAGCGGGAGGTACTACAATGAGCAGTTCTTC
cdr3_aa: CASLGTSGRYYNEQFF

v_call: TRBV6-6
clone_size: .
j_call: TRBJ1-4
d_call: .
cdr3_nt: TGTGCCAGCAGCAACGAGGGCCGTGTGGAAAAACTGTTTTTT
cdr3_aa: CASSNEGRVEKLFF

v_call: TRBV6-1
clone_size: few
j_call: TRBJ1-5
d_call: TRBD1
cdr3_nt: TGTGCCAGCAGTGAATGGACAGGGGGTTCCTATAGCAATCAGCCCCAGCATTTT
cdr3_aa: CASSEWTGGSYSNQPQHF

v_call: TRBV9
clone_size: few
j_call: TRBJ2-4
d_call: .
cdr3_nt: TGTGCCAGCAGCCCCTGTCGGGGAGGCAAAAACATTCAGTACTTC
cdr3_aa: CASSPCRGGKNIQYF